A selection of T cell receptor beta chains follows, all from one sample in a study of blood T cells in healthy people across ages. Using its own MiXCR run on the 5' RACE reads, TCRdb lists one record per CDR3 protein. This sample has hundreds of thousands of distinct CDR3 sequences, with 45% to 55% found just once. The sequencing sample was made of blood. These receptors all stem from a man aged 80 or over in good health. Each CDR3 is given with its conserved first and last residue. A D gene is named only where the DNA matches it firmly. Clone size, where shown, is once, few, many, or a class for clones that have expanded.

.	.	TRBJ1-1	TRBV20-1	CSVRADTEAFF	TGCAGTGTGCGGGCCGACACTGAAGCTTTCTTT
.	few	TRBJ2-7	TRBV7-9	CASSPTSCEQYF	TGTGCCAGCAGCCCAACTTCCTGCGAGCAGTACTTC
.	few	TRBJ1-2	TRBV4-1	CASSQDWKLAGNYGYTF	TGCGCCAGCAGCCAAGATTGGAAGCTTGCAGGGAACTATGGCTACACCTTC
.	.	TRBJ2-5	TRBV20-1	CSARPVTGIWEQYF	TGCAGTGCTAGACCCGTTACAGGGATTTGGGAGCAGTACTTC
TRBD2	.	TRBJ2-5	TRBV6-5	CASITAGGQTEQYF	TGTGCCAGCATAACAGCGGGAGGGCAGACTGAGCAGTACTTC
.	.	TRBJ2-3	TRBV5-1	CASSHPGGDTQYF	TGCGCCAGCAGCCACCCCGGGGGTGATACGCAGTATTTT
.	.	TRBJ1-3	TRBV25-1	CASSDSRVLTGNTIYF	TGTGCCAGCAGTGACTCCAGGGTTCTGACTGGAAACACCATATATTTT
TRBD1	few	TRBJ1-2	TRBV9	CASSVGQGSAYGYTF	TGTGCCAGCAGCGTAGGACAGGGTAGTGCCTATGGCTACACCTTC
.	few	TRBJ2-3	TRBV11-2	CASSRVTDTQYF	TGTGCCAGCAGCCGAGTGACAGATACGCAGTATTTT
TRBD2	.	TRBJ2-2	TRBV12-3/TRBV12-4	CASSQTSAYTGELFF	TGTGCCAGCAGCCAGACTAGCGCATACACCGGGGAGCTGTTTTTT
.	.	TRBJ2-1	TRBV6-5	CASGPLLSHNEQFF	TGTGCCAGCGGTCCCCTGCTCTCCCACAATGAGCAGTTCTTC
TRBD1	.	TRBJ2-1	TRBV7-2	CASSSYRGNVFNEQFF	TGTGCCAGCAGTTCCTACAGGGGAAATGTGTTCAATGAGCAGTTCTTC
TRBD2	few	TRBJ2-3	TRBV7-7	CASSLAGRVDTQYF	TGTGCTAGCAGCTTAGCGGGAAGGGTGGATACGCAGTATTTT
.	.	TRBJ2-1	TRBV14	CASSHSLGNEQFF	TGTGCCAGCAGCCACAGCCTAGGCAATGAGCAGTTCTTC
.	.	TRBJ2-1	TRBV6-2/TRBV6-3	CASSYGWSGGNEQFF	TGTGCCAGCAGTTACGGCTGGAGTGGGGGCAATGAGCAGTTCTTC
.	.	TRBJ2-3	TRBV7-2	CASSPWGSTDTQYF	TGTGCCAGCAGCCCCTGGGGGAGCACAGATACGCAGTATTTT
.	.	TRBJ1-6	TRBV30	CAGSGGYGSPLHF	TGTGCCGGCAGCGGGGGATATGGTTCACCCCTCCACTTT
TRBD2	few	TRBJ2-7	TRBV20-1	CSAMEGTISYEQYF	TGCAGTGCAATGGAGGGGACTATCTCCTACGAGCAGTACTTC
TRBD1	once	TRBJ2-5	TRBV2	CASSGQGIRETQYF	TGTGCCAGCAGCGGACAGGGAATAAGGGAGACCCAGTACTTC
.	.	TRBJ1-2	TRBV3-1	CASSSQGGSVGYTF	TGTGCCAGCAGCTCACAGGGTGGGTCTGTTGGCTACACCTTC
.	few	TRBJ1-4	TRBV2	CASSAYHATNEKLFF	TGTGCCAGCAGTGCTTACCATGCAACTAATGAAAAACTGTTTTTT
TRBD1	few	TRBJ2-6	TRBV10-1	CASTISRDRGVSGANVLTF	TGCGCCAGCACGATAAGTCGGGACAGGGGTGTCTCTGGGGCCAACGTCCTGACTTTC
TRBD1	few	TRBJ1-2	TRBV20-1	CSATDRGGVYGYTF	TGCAGTGCGACGGACAGGGGGGGTGTCTATGGCTACACCTTC
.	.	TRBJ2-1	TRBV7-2	CASSLRLAELRAYNEQFF	TGTGCCAGCAGCTTAAGGCTAGCTGAATTAAGAGCCTACAATGAGCAGTTCTTC
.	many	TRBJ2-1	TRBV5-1	CASSERDEQFF	TGCGCCAGCAGCGAAAGGGATGAGCAGTTCTTC
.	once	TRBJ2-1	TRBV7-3	CASSPRTAPYNEQFF	TGTGCCAGCAGCCCTCGGACGGCCCCCTACAATGAGCAGTTCTTC
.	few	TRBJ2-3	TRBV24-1	CATSDSAAASSDTQYF	TGTGCCACCAGTGATTCCGCGGCAGCCAGTTCGGATACGCAGTATTTT
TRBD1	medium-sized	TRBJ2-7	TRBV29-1	CSVRTGGFWEQYF	TGCAGCGTTCGGACAGGGGGCTTCTGGGAGCAGTACTTC
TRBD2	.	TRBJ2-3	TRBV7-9	CASTAGLAGFVTDTQYF	TGTGCCAGCACCGCGGGACTAGCGGGTTTCGTTACAGATACGCAGTATTTT
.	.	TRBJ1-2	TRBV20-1	CSAYGGLRGYTF	TGCAGTGCCTACGGGGGGCTTCGCGGCTACACCTTC
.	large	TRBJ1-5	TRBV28	CASTKKGHNQPQHF	TGTGCCAGCACTAAAAAGGGCCACAATCAGCCCCAGCATTTT
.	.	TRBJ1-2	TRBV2	CAWRGGLGGYTF	TGTGCCTGGCGCGGGGGGCTTGGTGGCTACACCTTC
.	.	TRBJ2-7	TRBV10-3	CAISVSGRIPLNEQYF	TGTGCCATCAGTGTTAGTGGACGAATCCCCCTTAATGAGCAGTACTTC
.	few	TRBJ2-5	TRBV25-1	CASSESQGFSATQYF	TGTGCCAGCAGTGAGTCCCAGGGATTTTCTGCGACCCAGTACTTC
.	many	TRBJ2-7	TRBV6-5	CASSNPGTLHYEQYF	TGTGCCAGCAGTAACCCCGGGACACTTCACTACGAGCAGTACTTC
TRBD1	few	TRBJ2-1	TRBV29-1	CSVRHGTGYNEQFF	TGCAGCGTTCGACACGGGACAGGGTACAATGAGCAGTTCTTC
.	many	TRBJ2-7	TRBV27	CASSLSGQNEQYF	TGTGCCAGCAGTTTATCGGGGCAGAACGAGCAGTACTTC
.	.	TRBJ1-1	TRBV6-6	CASRGAPEVAFF	TGTGCCAGCAGGGGGGCGCCAGAAGTGGCTTTCTTT
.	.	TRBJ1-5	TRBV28	CASRGVSNQPQHF	TGTGCCAGCAGGGGGGTGAGCAATCAGCCCCAGCATTTT
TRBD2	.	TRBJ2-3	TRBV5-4	CASSPAGGFTDTQYF	TGTGCCAGCAGCCCGGCGGGGGGGTTCACAGATACGCAGTATTTT
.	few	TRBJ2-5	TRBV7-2	CASSIRRTEETQYF	TGTGCCAGCAGCATAAGGCGCACGGAAGAGACCCAGTACTTC
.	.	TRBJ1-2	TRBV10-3	CAISGTISTRGSGYTF	TGTGCCATCAGTGGTACCATCTCTACGCGGGGGTCTGGCTACACCTTC
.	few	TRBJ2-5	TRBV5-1	CASSLALDQETQYF	TGCGCCAGCAGCTTGGCCTTGGACCAAGAGACCCAGTACTTC
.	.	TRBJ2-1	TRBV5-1	CASSLNRNYNEQFF	TGCGCCAGCAGCTTGAACAGGAATTACAATGAGCAGTTCTTC
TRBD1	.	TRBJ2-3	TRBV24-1	CATSETGALDTQYF	TGTGCCACCAGTGAAACAGGGGCCTTAGATACGCAGTATTTT
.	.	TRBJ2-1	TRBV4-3	CASSPRRGGYNEQFF	TGCGCCAGCAGCCCACGACGGGGCGGCTACAATGAGCAGTTCTTC